This note documents a single TCR beta chain sequence. Its antigen remains unknown. The junction and the germline gene differ at one end; a read error may be behind it. This entry belongs to a study of blood T cells in healthy people across ages. General study results and limits: Unknown donor CMV status possibly confounded expanded clonotype changes. Roughly linearly, TCR beta diversity per million T cells fell as age increased.

This CDR3 region has 17 residues. Primers used in a second PCR of roughly 6 to 12 cycles were a sample-barcoded 5' primer and a J-beta primer mix. Each cDNA molecule was tagged by a template-switch adaptor with 12 random nucleotides. TCRdb itself ran the 5' RACE reads through MiXCR, one entry per CDR3 protein. The sample has nearly 1 million distinct CDR3 sequences, roughly 50% seen once. Every sample yielded at least 6.5 million isolated PBMCs. The chain uses TRBV12-3 or TRBV12-4 and TRBJ2-3; TRBD1 matches 7 bases. This receptor was taken from a woman aged 55-70 years in good health. Sequenced: blood. The CDR3 DNA is TGTGCCAGCAGTTTAGATCTGGACAGGCTTTTAGCAGATATGCAGTATTTT. Its protein is CASSLDLDRLLADMQYF.